This T cell receptor (beta chain) emerged from a study of blood T cell repertoires in COVID-19. At the level of the study: In each case, the material was cDNA or gDNA derived from T cells, B-cell-depleted T cells, or PBMCs.

Seattle-derived patients entered the study during active infection and were followed longitudinally. In the authors' workflow: Estimation of nucleated cell counts was performed using reference gene primer amplification. The data were produced by immunoSEQ multiplex PCR, yet TCRdb's version contains in-frame clones alone and is incomplete. That table furnishes V, J and clone size, whereas the DNA furnished D and trimming. The sample consists of over 200,000 clones, more than 80% of them appearing once. Trimming pared 3 bases from V and 7 bases from J, leaving 13 bases between. CDR1 and CDR2 from the germline V gene are DFQATT and SNEGSKA (reference sequence). The CDR3 length is 14 residues.

This TCR derives from a woman in her twenties or thirties with COVID-19, enrolled during active disease. V is TRBV20-1 and J is TRBJ1-6, with a weak D call TRBD1 (6 bases). The sequenced sample was peripheral blood. The CDR3 reads CSASRGAGNSPLHF. The CDR3 bases are TGCAGTGCTAGTCGGGGGGCCGGGAATTCACCCCTCCACTTT.